The 25 T cell receptor beta chains listed next were all sequenced from one sample in a study of blood T cell repertoires in COVID-19. Sequencing was performed with immunoSEQ multiplex PCR; in TCRdb, only in-frame clones are kept and a portion is missing. Of 13,000 or so clones listed, over 75% were seen once; the top ten hold 2% to 3%. Specimen: peripheral blood. The receptors here all came from a human donor in a cohort sampled during active COVID-19.

V is TRBV5-1 and J is TRBJ2-3; 7 nucleotides agree with TRBD2. The ends lost 0 bases at V and 0 bases at J; junction bases unmatched: 16. Germline loops: CDR1 SGHRS, CDR2 YFSETQ. This CDR3 contains 20 residues. CDR3 loop: CASSLGYGAGDFFSTDTQYF. As DNA, the CDR3 is TGCGCCAGCAGCTTGGGCTATGGGGCGGGGGACTTTTTTAGCACAGATACGCAGTATTTT.

V usage is TRBV11-2 and J usage is TRBJ1-4; the match to TRBD1 covers 10 bases. Unmatched junction bases numbered 7, after V lost 5 bases and J lost 7 bases. This CDR3 is built from 15 residues. CDR1 and CDR2 (germline): SGHAT, FQNNGV. This CDR3 reads CASSPGQGYREKLFF. The DNA of the CDR3 is TGTGCCAGCAGCCCGGGACAGGGGTATCGTGAAAAACTGTTTTTT.

This rearrangement joins TRBV7-2 to TRBJ1-6; possibly TRBD1 for D (5 bases). CDR3 size: 14 residues. The V and J ends lost 1 base and 8 bases respectively, with 9 bases between them. CDR1 is SGHTA, CDR2 FQGNSA, per germline. CDR3 amino acids: CASSLVGEDSPLHF. CDR3 nucleotide sequence: TGTGCCAGCAGCTTAGTAGGGGAGGATTCACCCCTCCACTTT.

This chain connects TRBV3-1 (or the pseudogene TRBV3-2) to TRBJ1-2, with 7 bases aligning to TRBD1. V lost 0 bases to trimming and J lost 7 bases; unmatched junction nucleotides: 8. CDR3 length: 15 amino acids. CDR1 and CDR2 (germline): LGHDT, YNNKEL (reference sequence). The CDR3 sequence is CASSQDYRGRGGYTF. The CDR3 DNA is TGTGCCAGCAGCCAAGATTACAGGGGCCGTGGTGGCTACACCTTC.

The chain carries TRBV19 and TRBJ2-7, with TRBD1 identical over 12 bases. Germline V gene data show CDR1 as LNHDA and CDR2 as SQIVND (reference sequence). This CDR3 region has 14 residues. Trimming removed 6 bases from V and 6 bases from J; junction bases left unmatched: 6. DNA for the CDR3: TGTGCCAGTAGCTCCCGGGACAGGGGGCGCGAGCAGTACTTC. Translated, it gives CASSSRDRGREQYF.

The chain links TRBV10-1 to TRBJ2-5; 8 bases are shared with TRBD2. Germline loops: CDR1 WNHNN, CDR2 SYGVQD (reference sequence). The V and J ends lost 2 bases and 3 bases, in that order; junction bases with no gene match: 5. The CDR3 totals 15 residues. This CDR3 is CASSESGGPKETQYF. The CDR3, as DNA: TGCGCCAGCAGTGAGAGCGGGGGCCCAAAAGAGACCCAGTACTTC.

The V gene is TRBV19, the J gene TRBJ1-5, with 10 bases fitting TRBD1. The CDR3 totals 16 residues. V lost 4 bases to trimming and J lost 5 bases; unmatched junction nucleotides: 8. Germline CDR1 is LNHDA and CDR2 is SQIVND (reference sequence). CDR3 protein: CASSTTPTGGHQPQHF. The DNA of the CDR3 is TGTGCCAGTAGTACTACTCCGACAGGGGGCCATCAGCCCCAGCATTTT.

The chain links TRBV7-2 to TRBJ2-3, with 7 nucleotides matching TRBD2. Germline V gene data show CDR1 as SGHTA and CDR2 as FQGNSA. The V segment lost 6 bases and the J segment 0 bases; nucleotides outside the gene matches: 6. The CDR3 is made up of 15 amino acids. CDR3 region: CASSGGGLSTDTQYF. In nucleotides, the CDR3 is TGTGCCAGCAGTGGGGGGGGACTAAGCACAGATACGCAGTATTTT.

This clone appeared once. This chain connects TRBV30 to TRBJ1-1; D is unresolved. The germline V gene encodes CDR1 GTSNPN and CDR2 SVGIG (reference sequence). Deletions cut 3 bases from V and 6 bases from J, with 5 bases between. This CDR3 has 10 amino acids. CDR3 sequence: CAWRYPEAFF. The DNA for the CDR3 is TGTGCCTGGAGATATCCTGAAGCTTTCTTT.

The chain uses TRBV5-1 and TRBJ1-3; D not resolved. Germline CDR1 SGHRS, CDR2 YFSETQ. The ends were cut back, 3 bases at V and 4 bases at J, with 14 bases in the middle. CDR3 length: 15 amino acids. The CDR3 spells CASSSRPTEGNTIYF. The CDR3 DNA reads as TGCGCCAGCAGCTCCCGTCCTACAGAGGGAAACACCATATATTTT.

The chain links TRBV6-1 to TRBJ2-1; a weak D match, TRBD2 (6 bases). Germline V lookup: CDR1 MNHNS, CDR2 SASEGT. The CDR3 runs to 17 residues. Trimming removed 3 bases at V and 0 bases at J, with 15 bases between. The CDR3 nucleotides read TGTGCCAGCAGTGACCTTTGGGGGGTGAGCTCCTACAATGAGCAGTTCTTC. Its protein product is CASSDLWGVSSYNEQFF.

J is TRBJ2-3 and V is TRBV5-4; D remains ambiguous. The CDR3 consists of 12 residues. Per germline, CDR1 SGHNT and CDR2 YYREEE (reference sequence). Trimming stripped 0 bases from V and 5 bases from J, with 4 bases between. CDR3 DNA: TGTGCCAGCAGCTTGGACATAGATACGCAGTATTTT. Protein sequence: CASSLDIDTQYF.

This chain connects TRBV24-1 to TRBJ1-1; 7 nucleotides match TRBD1. This CDR3 has 15 residues. The V segment lost 7 bases and the J segment 5 bases; nucleotides outside the gene matches: 12. CDR1 KGHDR and CDR2 SFDVKD come from the germline V gene. CDR3 sequence: CATRGDRVRKTEAFF. The CDR3 DNA reads as TGTGCCACCAGGGGCGACAGGGTAAGAAAGACTGAAGCTTTCTTT.

This chain connects TRBV4-3 to TRBJ1-3; unclear D gene. Looked up from germline, CDR1 is LGHNA and CDR2 is YSLEER. V was shortened by 0 bases and J by 0 bases, with 9 bases between the two germline ends. The CDR3 length is 16 residues. This chain's CDR3 is CASSQDRISSGNTIYF. The DNA of the CDR3 is TGCGCCAGCAGCCAAGACAGGATTTCCTCTGGAAACACCATATATTTT.

The CDR3 reads CASSVRADPRGTEAFF. For the CDR3, the DNA is TGTGCCAGCAGCGTACGGGCAGACCCTAGGGGCACTGAAGCTTTCTTT. This chain links TRBV9 with TRBJ1-1; weak D call: TRBD1 (5 bases). The germline CDR1 and CDR2 sequences are SGDLS and YYNGEE. The CDR3 is 16 residues long. Trimming removed 1 base from V and 4 bases from J, with 17 bases in between.

V gene TRBV4-3 combines with J gene TRBJ2-1; D perhaps matches TRBD1 (6 bases). Trimming pared 0 bases from V and 6 bases from J, leaving 12 bases between. Per the germline V gene, CDR1 is LGHNA and CDR2 is YSLEER. The length of the CDR3 is 15 residues. The CDR3 is CASSQDGGLPNEQFF. The CDR3 nucleotides read TGCGCCAGCAGCCAAGATGGGGGCCTGCCCAATGAGCAGTTCTTC.

CDR3 protein: CASSKDRTLTYEQYF. The CDR3 bases are TGTGCCAGCAGCAAAGATAGGACACTCACCTACGAGCAGTACTTC. V gene TRBV21-1 combines with J gene TRBJ2-7; the DNA was not used to check the table's D call, TRBD1. TRBV21-1 is a known pseudogene. This CDR3 has 15 amino acids.

The chain employs TRBV9 and TRBJ2-5; 8 bases fit TRBD1. The J segment lost 4 bases and the V segment lost 3 bases, leaving 8 bases of the junction unmatched. Germline CDR1 reads SGDLS; CDR2 reads YYNGEE. The CDR3 loop spans 15 amino acids. CDR3 DNA sequence: TGTGCCAGCAGCGAAGGGGACCAGGGGGCAGAGACCCAGTACTTC. Encoded protein: CASSEGDQGAETQYF. Together with reference TRBV9 and TRBJ2-5, the CDR3 gives the full variable domain: DSGVTQTPKHLITATGQRVTLRCSPRSGDLSVYWYQQSLDQGLQFLIQYYNGEERAKGNILERFSAQQFPDLHSELNLSSLELGDSALYFCASSEGDQGAETQYFGPGTRLLVL.

The J gene is TRBJ2-7, the V gene TRBV5-5, with 8 bases matching TRBD1. V was pared by 0 bases and J by 3 bases, with 8 bases of the junction left unmatched. This CDR3 comprises 16 residues. Germline CDR1 is SGHKS and CDR2 is YYEKEE (reference sequence). The CDR3 spells CASSLGQGNLIYEQYF. The CDR3 DNA reads as TGTGCCAGCAGCTTGGGACAGGGGAATTTGATCTACGAGCAGTACTTC.

The genes are TRBV11-2 and TRBJ2-2, with D perhaps TRBD2 (5 bases). Per germline, CDR1 SGHAT and CDR2 FQNNGV. CDR3 length equals 14 residues. V was cut by 2 bases and J by 7 bases, with 11 bases left in between. CDR3 nucleotides: TGTGCCAGCAGCTTAAGCCTCCGGGGCGGGGAGCTGTTTTTT. Residues: CASSLSLRGGELFF.

The rearrangement links TRBV6-6 to TRBJ1-1; no reliable D call. This CDR3 spans 15 amino acids. V lost 6 bases, J lost 5 bases, and 19 bases lay in between. Per germline, CDR1 MNHNY and CDR2 SVGAGI (reference sequence). In DNA form, the CDR3 reads TGTGCCAGCAGGCTAATGATCGAGACGGGAACTGAAGCTTTCTTT. This translates into CASRLMIETGTEAFF.

V and J are TRBV6-5 and TRBJ2-4; no reliable D call. V shed 0 bases and J shed 0 bases, with 9 bases lying between them. Germline V CDR1 and CDR2: MNHEY, SVGAGI. There are 16 residues in the CDR3. The CDR3 nucleotides read TGTGCCAGCAGTTACTCGAGGCCTATAGCCAAAAACATTCAGTACTTC. This codes for CASSYSRPIAKNIQYF.

This clone has just one count. In DNA form, the CDR3 reads TGTGCCAGCAGTTCCCCGACAGACAAAAACATTCAGTACTTC. As protein: CASSSPTDKNIQYF. The J gene is TRBJ2-4, the V gene TRBV28, with D possibly being TRBD1 (5 bases). The germline V and J ends were trimmed by 4 bases and 3 bases, with 10 bases remaining between them. The length of the CDR3 is 14 residues. The V gene's germline CDR1 is MDHEN and CDR2 SYDVKM.

The chain carries TRBV7-2 and TRBJ2-3; 14 bases align to TRBD2. The CDR3 has 19 residues. CDR1 and CDR2 from the germline V gene are SGHTA and FQGNSA. Trimming removed 8 bases from V and 1 base from J; junction bases left unmatched: 14. The CDR3 DNA is TGTGCCAGCCGCTACCGCGGGACTAGCGGGGGACATCGCACAGATACGCAGTATTTT. Protein: CASRYRGTSGGHRTDTQYF.

CDR3 amino acids: CASSQFPLTGGEGYTF. The CDR3 nucleotides read TGCGCCAGCAGCCAGTTCCCCCTGACAGGGGGGGAGGGCTACACCTTC. This rearrangement joins TRBV4-1 to TRBJ1-2; 9 bases agree with TRBD1. Germline CDR1 and CDR2: MGHRA and YSYEKL. Losses at the gene ends were 3 bases for V and 8 bases for J; bases not matched to a gene: 13. The CDR3 runs 16 residues.